This TCR beta chain was recovered during a study of blood T cell repertoires in COVID-19. Study-wide context: The study drew acute and convalescent COVID-19 samples from the United States, Italy and Spain. Sample material is recorded as cDNA or gDNA derived from T cells, B-cell-depleted T cells, or PBMCs.

V lost 6 bases to trimming and J lost 7 bases, with 13 bases between them. The CDR3 runs to 12 residues. Germline CDR1 MDHEN, CDR2 SYDVKM. Original analysis: By means of reference gene primer amplification, nucleated cell counts were estimated. Measured with immunoSEQ multiplex PCR; TCRdb has only the in-frame clones, and not every one. V, J and clone size are taken as reported in that table, and D and trimming were inferred from the DNA itself. The top ten clones hold 3% to 4% of a sample with roughly 250,000 clones, roughly three quarters of them seen once. This clonotype was sampled from a woman aged 40 to 50 with active or convalescent COVID-19. The rearrangement links TRBV28 to TRBJ2-7, with D possibly TRBD1 on 5 matching bases. The sample was peripheral blood. This chain's CDR3 is CASSTRVGEQYF. The CDR3 coding sequence is TGTGCCAGCAGCACCAGGGTGGGGGAGCAGTACTTC. The variable domain in full, with the rest retrieved from reference TRBV28 and TRBJ2-7, is DVKVTQSSRYLVKRTGEKVFLECVQDMDHENMFWYRQDPGLGLRLIYFSYDVKMKEKGDIPEGYSVSREKKERFSLILESASTNQTSMYLCASSTRVGEQYFGPGTRLTVT.